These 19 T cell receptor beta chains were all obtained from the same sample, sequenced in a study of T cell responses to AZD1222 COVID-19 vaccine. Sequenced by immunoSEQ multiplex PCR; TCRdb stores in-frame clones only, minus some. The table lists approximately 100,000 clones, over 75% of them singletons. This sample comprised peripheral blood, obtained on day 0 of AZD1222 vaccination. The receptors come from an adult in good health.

The CDR3 sequence is CATSDWTSGALGETQYF. In nucleotides, the CDR3 is TGTGCCACCAGTGATTGGACTAGCGGGGCCTTGGGGGAGACCCAGTACTTC. The genes are TRBV24-1 and TRBJ2-5; 12 nucleotides agree with TRBD2. Unmatched junction bases numbered 8, after V lost 2 bases and J lost 5 bases. CDR1 is KGHDR, CDR2 SFDVKD, per germline. CDR3 length equals 17 residues.

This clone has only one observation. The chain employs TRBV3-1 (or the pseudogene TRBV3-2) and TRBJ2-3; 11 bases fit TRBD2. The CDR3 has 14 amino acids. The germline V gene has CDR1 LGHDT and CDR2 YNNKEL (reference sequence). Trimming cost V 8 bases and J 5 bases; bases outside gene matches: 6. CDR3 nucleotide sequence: TGTGCCAGCCGACTAGCGGGGATTCGAGATACGCAGTATTTT. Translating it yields CASRLAGIRDTQYF.

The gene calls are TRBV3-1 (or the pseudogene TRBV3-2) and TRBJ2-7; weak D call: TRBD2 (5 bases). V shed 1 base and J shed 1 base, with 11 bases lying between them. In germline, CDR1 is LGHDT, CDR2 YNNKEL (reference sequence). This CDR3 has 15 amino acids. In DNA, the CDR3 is TGTGCCAGCAGCCAAGTTACGCGGGTGTCCTACGAGCAGTACTTC. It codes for CASSQVTRVSYEQYF.

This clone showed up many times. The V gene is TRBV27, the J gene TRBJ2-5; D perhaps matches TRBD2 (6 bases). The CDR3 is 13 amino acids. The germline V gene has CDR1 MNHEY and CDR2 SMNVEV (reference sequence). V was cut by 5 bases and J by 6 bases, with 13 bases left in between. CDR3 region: CASSPGTYQTQYF. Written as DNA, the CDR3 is TGTGCCAGCAGTCCCGGGACTTATCAGACCCAGTACTTC.

The CDR3, as DNA: TGTGCCAGCAGCTTCAAGGGGGGGAAACAAGAGACCCAGTACTTC. Residues: CASSFKGGKQETQYF. The rearrangement uses TRBV3-1 (or the pseudogene TRBV3-2) and TRBJ2-5; a weak D match, TRBD2 (7 bases). Germline CDR1 is LGHDT and CDR2 is YNNKEL (reference sequence). The CDR3 totals 15 residues. Trimming removed 5 bases from V and 2 bases from J, with 15 bases in between.

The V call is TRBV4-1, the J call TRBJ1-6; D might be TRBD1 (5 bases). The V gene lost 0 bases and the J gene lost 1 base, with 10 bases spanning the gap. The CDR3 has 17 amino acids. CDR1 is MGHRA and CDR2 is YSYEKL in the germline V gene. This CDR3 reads CASSQELGGSYNSPLHF. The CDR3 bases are TGCGCCAGCAGCCAAGAACTTGGGGGATCCTATAATTCACCCCTCCACTTT.

This CDR3 is CASSLGRGGRDFYNEQFF. The DNA of the CDR3 is TGTGCCAGCAGCTTGGGTCGAGGCGGCCGGGACTTCTACAATGAGCAGTTCTTC. V gene TRBV5-4 combines with J gene TRBJ2-1; possibly TRBD2 for D (6 bases). Germline loops: CDR1 SGHNT, CDR2 YYREEE (reference sequence). Trimming took off 0 bases at V and 3 bases at J, with 19 bases between the two ends. The CDR3 spans 18 residues. Full variable domain (remainder filled in from reference TRBV5-4 and TRBJ2-1): ETGVTQSPTHLIKTRGQQVTLRCSSQSGHNTVSWYQQALGQGPQFIFQYYREEENGRGNFPPRFSGLQFPNYSSELNVNALELDDSALYLCASSLGRGGRDFYNEQFFGPGTRLTVL.

The CDR3 DNA reads TGTGCCACCAGTGGAGAAACATCGGAAACGCGGGTTTACGAGCAGTACTTC. Translated: CATSGETSETRVYEQYF. The genes are TRBV24-1 and TRBJ2-7; TRBD2 is a possible D gene (5 bases). Germline CDR1 KGHDR, CDR2 SFDVKD. The V end lost 5 bases, the J end lost 4 bases, and 23 bases lay between the germline ends. The CDR3 consists of 17 residues.

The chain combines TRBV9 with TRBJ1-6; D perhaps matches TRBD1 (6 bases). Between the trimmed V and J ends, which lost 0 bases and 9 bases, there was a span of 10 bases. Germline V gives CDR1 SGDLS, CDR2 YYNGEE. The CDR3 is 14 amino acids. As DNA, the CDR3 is TGTGCCAGCAGCGTAGCCGGGGGCGGTTCACCCCTCCACTTT. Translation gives CASSVAGGGSPLHF.

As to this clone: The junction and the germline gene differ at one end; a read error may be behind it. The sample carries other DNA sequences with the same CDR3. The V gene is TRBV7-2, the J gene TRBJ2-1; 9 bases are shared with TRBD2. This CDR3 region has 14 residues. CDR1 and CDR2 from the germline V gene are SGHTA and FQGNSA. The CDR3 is CASSLAGTYNEQFF. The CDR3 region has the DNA TGTGCCAGCAGCCTAGCGGGGACTTACAATGAGCAGTTCTTC. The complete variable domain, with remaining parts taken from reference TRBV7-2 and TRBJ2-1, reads GAGVSQSPSNKVTEKGKDVELRCDPISGHTALYWYRQSLGQGLEFLIYFQGNSAPDKSGLPSDRFSAERTGGSVSTLTIQRTQQEDSAVYLCASSLAGTYNEQFFGPGTRLTVL.

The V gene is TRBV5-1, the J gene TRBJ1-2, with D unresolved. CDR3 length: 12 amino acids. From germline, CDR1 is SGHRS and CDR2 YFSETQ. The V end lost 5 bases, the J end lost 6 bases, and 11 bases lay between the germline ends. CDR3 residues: CASSLDLDGYTF. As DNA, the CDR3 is TGCGCCAGCAGTCTGGACTTAGATGGCTACACCTTC. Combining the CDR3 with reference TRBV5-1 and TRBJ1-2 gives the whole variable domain KAGVTQTPRYLIKTRGQQVTLSCSPISGHRSVSWYQQTPGQGLQFLFEYFSETQRNKGNFPGRFSGRQFSNSRSEMNVSTLELGDSALYLCASSLDLDGYTFGSGTRLTVV.

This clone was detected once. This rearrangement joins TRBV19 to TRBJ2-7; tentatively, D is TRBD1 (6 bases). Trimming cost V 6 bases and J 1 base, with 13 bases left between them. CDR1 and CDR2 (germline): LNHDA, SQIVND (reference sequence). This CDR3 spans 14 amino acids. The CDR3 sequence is CASRRQVESYEQYF. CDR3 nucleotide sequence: TGTGCCAGTAGGCGACAGGTGGAATCCTACGAGCAGTACTTC. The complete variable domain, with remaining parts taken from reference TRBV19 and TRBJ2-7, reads DGGITQSPKYLFRKEGQNVTLSCEQNLNHDAMYWYRQDPGQGLRLIYYSQIVNDFQKGDIAEGYSVSREKKESFPLTVTSAQKNPTAFYLCASRRQVESYEQYFGPGTRLTVT.

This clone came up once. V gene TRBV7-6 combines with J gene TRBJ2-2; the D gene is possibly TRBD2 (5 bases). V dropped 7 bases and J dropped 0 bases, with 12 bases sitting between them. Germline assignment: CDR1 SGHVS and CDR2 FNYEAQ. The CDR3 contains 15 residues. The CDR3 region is CASTPSGPNTGELFF. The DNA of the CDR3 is TGTGCCAGCACCCCAAGCGGCCCGAACACCGGGGAGCTGTTTTTT.

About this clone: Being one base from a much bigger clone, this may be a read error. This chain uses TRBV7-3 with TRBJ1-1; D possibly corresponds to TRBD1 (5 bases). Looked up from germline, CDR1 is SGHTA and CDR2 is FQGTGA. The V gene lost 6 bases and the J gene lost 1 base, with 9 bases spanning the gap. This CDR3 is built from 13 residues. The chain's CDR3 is CASSYGQNTEAFF. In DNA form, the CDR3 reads TGTGCCAGCAGTTACGGACAGAACACTGAAGCTTTCTTT.

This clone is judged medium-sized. CDR3 nucleotide sequence: TGTGCCAGCAGCCAACGGCAGGGGAACACCGGGGAGCTGTTTTTT. Protein: CASSQRQGNTGELFF. The gene calls are TRBV7-2 and TRBJ2-2; possible D gene TRBD1, 5 bases. Germline CDR1 reads SGHTA; CDR2 reads FQGNSA. The CDR3 has 15 amino acids. Trimming left V 5 bases short and J 1 base short, with 11 bases between.

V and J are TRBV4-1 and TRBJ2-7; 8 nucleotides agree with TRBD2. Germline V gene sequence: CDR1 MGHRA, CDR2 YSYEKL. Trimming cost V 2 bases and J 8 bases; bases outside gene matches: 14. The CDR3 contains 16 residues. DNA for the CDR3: TGCGCCAGCAGCCAACCTTTTAGCGGGACTTATGCTAAGCAGTACTTC. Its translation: CASSQPFSGTYAKQYF.

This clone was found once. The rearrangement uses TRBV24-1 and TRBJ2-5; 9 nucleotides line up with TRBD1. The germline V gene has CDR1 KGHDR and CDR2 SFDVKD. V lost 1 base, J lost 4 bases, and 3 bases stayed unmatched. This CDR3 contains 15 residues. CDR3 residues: CATSDLQGARETQYF. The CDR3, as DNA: TGTGCCACCAGTGATTTACAGGGGGCTCGAGAGACCCAGTACTTC.

The CDR3 DNA reads as TGTGCCAGCAGCCAGCCTGGGGGTGCAGATACGCAGTATTTT. It codes for CASSQPGGADTQYF. This chain connects TRBV14 to TRBJ2-3; D is possibly TRBD1 or TRBD2 (5 bases each). Looked up from germline, CDR1 is SGHDN and CDR2 is FVKESK. Trimming stripped 3 bases from V and 4 bases from J, with 11 bases between. The CDR3 is 14 residues long.

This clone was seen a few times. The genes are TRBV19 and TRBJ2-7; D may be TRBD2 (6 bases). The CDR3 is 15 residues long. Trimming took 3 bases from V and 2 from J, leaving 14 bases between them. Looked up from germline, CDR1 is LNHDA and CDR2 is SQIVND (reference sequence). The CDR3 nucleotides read TGTGCCAGTAGTATTACCCCGGGACTCACCTACGAGCAGTACTTC. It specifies CASSITPGLTYEQYF.